This TCR beta chain is from a study of T-cell reconstitution after alpha-beta-depleted transplantation in children. Preparing the TCRbeta library involved the use of unique molecular identifiers. TCRdb processed the PCR reads anew with MiXCR; each CDR3 protein has one entry. The table lists 800,000 to 1,000,000 distinct CDR3 sequences, roughly 29% of them singletons, with roughly 27% in the top ten. Regarding the study as a whole: When one year had passed after transplant, most T-cell counts and diversity came from newly produced T cells. TCRbeta diversity was high at day 60 in some patients (a result of surviving recipient T cells and thymic progenitors). Alpha-beta T cells present about two months after transplant were reported to originate from several hundred expanded graft clones.

This clonotype was observed a handful of times. What it binds is not known. Germline V lookup: CDR1 SGDLS, CDR2 YYNGEE. Trimming stripped 5 bases from V and 1 base from J, with 9 bases between. CDR3 length equals 14 residues. The sample here was PBMCs, mostly from graft donor cells, taken 360 days after TCRalphabeta/CD19-depleted stem cell transplant. The J gene is TRBJ2-2, the V gene TRBV9; D is ambiguous. The source of this sequence is a boy younger than two who had a stem cell transplant for SCID, so the T cells may come from the graft donor. The CDR3 sequence is CASRLRQNTGELFF. CDR3 nucleotide sequence: TGTGCCAGCAGGCTGCGCCAGAACACCGGGGAGCTGTTTTTT.